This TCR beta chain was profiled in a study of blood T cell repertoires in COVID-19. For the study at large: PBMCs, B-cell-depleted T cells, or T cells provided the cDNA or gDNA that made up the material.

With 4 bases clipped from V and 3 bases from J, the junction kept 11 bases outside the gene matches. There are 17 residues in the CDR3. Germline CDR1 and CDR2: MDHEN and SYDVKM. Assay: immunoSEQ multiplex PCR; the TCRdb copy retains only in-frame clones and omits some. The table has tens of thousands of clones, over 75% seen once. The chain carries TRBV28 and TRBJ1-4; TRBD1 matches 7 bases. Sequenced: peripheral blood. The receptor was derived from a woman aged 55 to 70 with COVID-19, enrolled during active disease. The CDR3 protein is CASSSGGTARANEKLFF. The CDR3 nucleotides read TGTGCCAGCAGTTCGGGCGGGACAGCGAGAGCTAATGAAAAACTGTTTTTT.